Included here is one T cell receptor beta chain sequence, with context. This entry comes from a study of blood T cell repertoires in COVID-19. The overall study: There were acute and convalescent COVID-19 samples, and they came from the United States, Italy and Spain.

V was trimmed by 3 bases and J by 5 bases, leaving 14 bases between them. The CDR3 length is 15 residues. Germline V gives CDR1 MNHNS, CDR2 SASEGT. Data came from immunoSEQ multiplex PCR; TCRdb stores just in-frame clones and leaves some out. Of roughly 300,000 clones listed, just over 85% were seen once; the top ten hold 4% to 5%. The age range of participants was 18 to 89 years, with residence in under 30 US areas. Participant-given clinical history determined each cohort assignment. Sequenced sample: PBMCs or T cells enriched from blood (not recorded which). The chain carries TRBV6-1 and TRBJ1-5, with D maybe TRBD1 (5 bases). The TCR originated in a woman aged 40 to 50 with acute COVID-19. CDR3 bases: TGTGCCAGCAGTGATGGGGGGAGAGGGGATCAGCCCCAGCATTTT. Its protein product is CASSDGGRGDQPQHF.